This is a list of T cell receptor beta chains from one sample in a study of human T cells and chemical hapten exposure. TCRdb re-analysed the RACE reads in MiXCR, keeping a single row per CDR3 protein. This table holds some 120,000 distinct CDR3 sequences, roughly an eighth found once. The starting material was whole blood, obtained in connection with sensitization to the hapten diphenylcyclopropenone (DPC). The receptors were sampled from a woman between 50 and 59 years old with alopecia areata. Some clones in this sample may be carry-over from other donors' samples. The CDR3 runs from the conserved cysteine through the conserved F or W. The order of the fields is V gene, D gene, J gene, clone size, CDR3 protein, CDR3 DNA. The D gene is left open where the match is weak. Clone size is stated in some rows and not others, as once, few, many or a class when expanded.

>TRBV10-2|NA|TRBJ2-7|many
CASETETYEQYF
TGCGCCAGTGAGACAGAGACCTACGAGCAGTACTTC
>TRBV5-1|TRBD1|TRBJ2-5|NA
CASSPGTGLGTQYF
TGCGCCAGCAGCCCAGGGACAGGGTTGGGGACCCAGTACTTC
>TRBV4-3|NA|TRBJ2-3|few
CASSQVAGATDTQYF
TGCGCCAGCAGCCAAGTGGCGGGGGCCACAGATACGCAGTATTTT
>TRBV28|NA|TRBJ2-3|NA
CASSFTTGSDTQYF
TGTGCCAGCAGTTTTACGACAGGCTCAGATACGCAGTATTTT
>TRBV6-2/TRBV6-3|NA|TRBJ1-1|many
CASSYGLGNTEAFF
TGTGCCAGCAGTTACGGGCTGGGGAACACTGAAGCTTTCTTT
>TRBV3-1|NA|TRBJ1-5|many
CASTLGSGGNQPQHF
TGTGCCAGCACCCTGGGTTCCGGCGGCAATCAGCCCCAGCATTTT
>TRBV11-2|TRBD1|TRBJ1-2|NA
CASSLWTGERNGYTF
TGTGCCAGCAGCTTGTGGACAGGGGAAAGAAATGGCTACACCTTC
>TRBV4-3|NA|TRBJ2-5|many
CASSRESLEETQYF
TGCGCCAGCAGCCGAGAAAGCCTCGAAGAGACCCAGTACTTC
>TRBV7-2|NA|TRBJ2-1|NA
CASSLVTSYNEQFF
TGTGCCAGCAGCTTAGTAACCTCCTACAATGAGCAGTTCTTC
>TRBV7-9|NA|TRBJ1-3|NA
CASRTLQSSGNTIYF
TGTGCCAGCAGGACCTTACAGAGCTCTGGAAACACCATATATTTT
>TRBV11-2|NA|TRBJ2-7|few
CASSLTPPTYEQYF
TGTGCCAGCAGCTTGACCCCACCCACCTACGAGCAGTACTTC
>TRBV4-3|NA|TRBJ1-5|many
CASSQDSNSNQPQHF
TGCGCCAGCAGCCAAGACAGCAATAGCAATCAGCCCCAGCATTTT
>TRBV4-3|NA|TRBJ1-6|few
CASSVSNSPLHF
TGCGCCAGCAGTGTGTCGAATTCACCCCTCCACTTT
>TRBV9|NA|TRBJ1-4|NA
CASSVGTTNEKLFF
TGTGCCAGCAGCGTTGGGACAACTAATGAAAAACTGTTTTTT